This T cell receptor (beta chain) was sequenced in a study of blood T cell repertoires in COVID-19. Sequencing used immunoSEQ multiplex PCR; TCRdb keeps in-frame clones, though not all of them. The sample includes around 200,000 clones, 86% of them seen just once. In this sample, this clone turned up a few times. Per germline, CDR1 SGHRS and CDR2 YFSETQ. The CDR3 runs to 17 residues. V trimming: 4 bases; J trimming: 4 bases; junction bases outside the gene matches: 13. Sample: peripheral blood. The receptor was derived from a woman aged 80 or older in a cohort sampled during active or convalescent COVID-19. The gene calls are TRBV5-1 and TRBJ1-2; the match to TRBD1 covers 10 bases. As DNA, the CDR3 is TGCGCCAGCAGCGGCGGGACAGGGGTCGAACAACTCTATGGCTACACCTTC. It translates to CASSGGTGVEQLYGYTF. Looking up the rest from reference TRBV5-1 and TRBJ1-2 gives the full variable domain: KAGVTQTPRYLIKTRGQQVTLSCSPISGHRSVSWYQQTPGQGLQFLFEYFSETQRNKGNFPGRFSGRQFSNSRSEMNVSTLELGDSALYLCASSGGTGVEQLYGYTFGSGTRLTVV.